Here is one T cell receptor beta chain with its context. This entry comes from a study of blood T cell repertoires in COVID-19. About the study: The analysed material was cDNA or gDNA that came from T cells, B-cell-depleted T cells, or PBMCs.

Repertoires were generated with immunoSEQ multiplex PCR, while TCRdb's copy carries only in-frame clones and drops some. The sample yields about 130,000 clones, approximately 88% seen once. V lost 0 bases, J lost 10 bases, and 10 bases lay in between. The CDR3 spans 13 residues. Germline loops: CDR1 SEHNR, CDR2 FQNEAQ (reference sequence). The clonotype originates from a man in his fifties with acute or convalescent COVID-19. Sequencing was carried out using peripheral blood. The chain recombines TRBV7-9 with TRBJ2-1, with a possible D match to TRBD1 (6 bases). The CDR3 sequence: CASSLAGAREQFF. CDR3 nucleotides: TGTGCCAGCAGCTTAGCGGGGGCACGGGAGCAGTTCTTC.